These 25 T cell receptor beta chains were sequenced from one sample in a study of blood T cell repertoires in COVID-19. The data were produced by immunoSEQ multiplex PCR, yet TCRdb's version contains in-frame clones alone and is incomplete. The table lists over 90,000 clones, around 90% of them singletons. Sequencing was carried out using peripheral blood. These receptors were collected from a man aged 18-30 years with acute or convalescent COVID-19.

V gene TRBV28 combines with J gene TRBJ2-7; 7 nucleotides match TRBD2. Germline CDR1 and CDR2: MDHEN and SYDVKM. Unmatched junction bases numbered 11, after V lost 5 bases and J lost 4 bases. The CDR3 length is 15 residues. CDR3 DNA: TGTGCCAGCAGTGCAAGCGGGACCCTGTTGTACGAGCAGTACTTC. It encodes CASSASGTLLYEQYF.

In regard to this clone: At one boundary the junction diverges from the germline segment, which might be a read error. The rearrangement joins TRBV6-1 to TRBJ1-5, with D perhaps matching TRBD1 (5 bases). This CDR3 is built from 10 residues. Germline CDR1 MNHNS, CDR2 SASEGT. The CDR3 is CASSEEGLNF. The CDR3 coding sequence is TGTGCCAGCAGTGAAGAGGGACTGAATTTT.

This clone was seen a single time. The chain recombines TRBV12-3 or TRBV12-4 with TRBJ1-2; 9 bases line up with TRBD1. Germline trimming cut 7 bases from V and 8 bases from J; bases unmatched to any gene: 8. The CDR3 runs to 13 residues. The CDR3 region is CASTLDRGGGYTF. In DNA, the CDR3 is TGTGCCAGCACCCTGGACAGGGGTGGGGGCTACACCTTC.

DNA for the CDR3: TGTGCCACCAGCAGAGATAACAGTTATAGCAATCAGCCCCAGCATTTT. The encoded protein is CATSRDNSYSNQPQHF. V is TRBV15 and J is TRBJ1-5; D uncertain. The V gene's germline CDR1 is LNHNV and CDR2 YYDKDF (reference sequence). Trimming removed 0 bases at V and 0 bases at J, with 9 bases between. The CDR3 is 16 residues long. Full variable domain (missing parts from reference TRBV15 and TRBJ1-5): DAMVIQNPRYQVTQFGKPVTLSCSQTLNHNVMYWYQQKSSQAPKLLFHYYDKDFNNEADTPDNFQSRRPNTSFCFLDIRSPGLGDTAMYLCATSRDNSYSNQPQHFGDGTRLSIL.

This chain connects TRBV19 to TRBJ1-1, with TRBD1 identical over 7 bases. The CDR3 is 14 residues long. The V segment lost 6 bases and the J segment 7 bases; nucleotides outside the gene matches: 11. CDR1 and CDR2 from the germline V gene are LNHDA and SQIVND (reference sequence). CDR3 protein: CASSQGGAGGEAFF. CDR3 coding DNA: TGTGCCAGTAGCCAGGGTGGCGCAGGGGGTGAAGCTTTCTTT.

The chain carries TRBV5-1 and TRBJ1-4; D gene unclear. Germline CDR1 reads SGHRS; CDR2 reads YFSETQ. This CDR3 has 15 amino acids. Between the trimmed V and J ends, which lost 0 bases and 0 bases, there was a span of 6 bases. The CDR3 loop reads CASSLAGSTNEKLFF. In DNA form, the CDR3 reads TGCGCCAGCAGCTTGGCAGGATCAACTAATGAAAAACTGTTTTTT. Combining the CDR3 with reference TRBV5-1 and TRBJ1-4 gives the whole variable domain KAGVTQTPRYLIKTRGQQVTLSCSPISGHRSVSWYQQTPGQGLQFLFEYFSETQRNKGNFPGRFSGRQFSNSRSEMNVSTLELGDSALYLCASSLAGSTNEKLFFGSGTQLSVL.

J is TRBJ2-5 and V is TRBV9; D not certain. Trimming removed 2 bases from V and 5 bases from J, with 10 bases in between. Germline CDR1 is SGDLS and CDR2 is YYNGEE. The CDR3 sequence is 13 residues long. CDR3 region: CASSVRPRETQYF. CDR3 coding DNA: TGTGCCAGCAGCGTCCGGCCGAGGGAGACCCAGTACTTC.

This chain connects TRBV19 to TRBJ2-7, with D possibly matching TRBD1 (6 bases). CDR1 and CDR2 from the germline V gene are LNHDA and SQIVND (reference sequence). V was cut by 7 bases and J by 7 bases, with 23 bases left in between. The CDR3 spans 15 residues. The DNA of the CDR3 is TGTGCCAGTACCCAAGGGGGACGGGGATTTGGAGAGCAGTACTTC. Translated: CASTQGGRGFGEQYF.

The V and J genes are TRBV24-1 and TRBJ2-3; 8 bases line up with TRBD2. The CDR3 spans 20 residues. Germline-derived CDR1 and CDR2 are KGHDR and SFDVKD. J lost 1 base, V lost 5 bases, and 19 bases had no gene match. The CDR3 protein is CATSVDETSVSKAGTDTQYF. CDR3 nucleotide sequence: TGTGCCACCAGTGTGGATGAGACTAGCGTCAGTAAGGCGGGCACAGATACGCAGTATTTT.

This rearrangement joins TRBV5-1 to TRBJ2-7, with 8 bases that match TRBD1. The CDR3 is made up of 13 amino acids. The germline V gene encodes CDR1 SGHRS and CDR2 YFSETQ. The junction had 6 bases not matched to a gene; V was cut back by 9 bases and J by 1 base. CDR3 region: CATATGDSYEQYF. The CDR3 coding sequence is TGCGCCACCGCGACAGGGGATTCCTACGAGCAGTACTTC.

V and J are TRBV12-3 or TRBV12-4 and TRBJ2-7; 11 bases fit TRBD1. The junction had 3 bases not matched to a gene; V was cut back by 5 bases and J by 6 bases. The CDR3 is made up of 13 amino acids. The chain's CDR3 is CASSTGQGVEQYF. CDR3 nucleotides: TGTGCCAGCAGTACGGGACAGGGGGTCGAGCAGTACTTC.

In regard to this clone: The sample contains more than one DNA sequence encoding this CDR3. This chain uses TRBV5-6 with TRBJ1-5; D perhaps matches TRBD1 (6 bases). Trimming shortened V by 1 base and J by 4 bases, and 9 bases separated the two germline ends. CDR3 length: 14 amino acids. Germline V gives CDR1 SGHDT, CDR2 YYEEEE. The DNA of the CDR3 is TGTGCCAGCAGCTTGACAGGGTATAATCAGCCCCAGCATTTT. Translation: CASSLTGYNQPQHF.

CDR3 sequence: CASSQTTGEYQPQHF. CDR3 nucleotides: TGTGCCAGCAGTCAGACGACAGGGGAATATCAGCCCCAGCATTTT. J is TRBJ1-5 and V is TRBV27, with 8 positions matching TRBD1. Per the germline V gene, CDR1 is MNHEY and CDR2 is SMNVEV (reference sequence). The CDR3 covers 15 residues. After removal of 5 bases from V and 5 bases from J, the junction contained 8 bases not matched to a gene.

This clone appeared a single time. The genes are TRBV6-5 and TRBJ1-5; TRBD1 is a possible D gene (5 bases). There are 15 residues in the CDR3. Trimming removed 2 bases at V and 1 base at J, with 9 bases between. CDR1 is MNHEY, CDR2 SVGAGI, per germline. This chain's CDR3 is CASSYAGNSNQPQHF. The CDR3 DNA reads as TGTGCCAGCAGTTACGCAGGGAACAGCAATCAGCCCCAGCATTTT.

This chain joins TRBV5-1 and TRBJ1-1; the D gene is possibly TRBD1 (6 bases). The germline CDR1 and CDR2 sequences are SGHRS and YFSETQ. The V end was cut by 4 bases, the J end by 3 bases, with 13 bases between. This CDR3 spans 14 amino acids. The CDR3 is CASSIRDTYTEAFF. Here the CDR3 DNA reads TGCGCCAGCAGCATCCGGGACACCTACACTGAAGCTTTCTTT. Complete variable domain (other parts from reference TRBV5-1 and TRBJ1-1): KAGVTQTPRYLIKTRGQQVTLSCSPISGHRSVSWYQQTPGQGLQFLFEYFSETQRNKGNFPGRFSGRQFSNSRSEMNVSTLELGDSALYLCASSIRDTYTEAFFGQGTRLTVV.

The chain joins TRBV5-8 to TRBJ2-1; TRBD1 aligns across 8 bases. Unmatched junction bases numbered 7, after V lost 2 bases and J lost 0 bases. The CDR3 runs 17 residues. The V gene's germline CDR1 is SGHTS and CDR2 YDEGEE. CDR3 protein: CASSLEDRGVSYNEQFF. The CDR3 coding sequence is TGTGCCAGCAGCTTAGAAGACAGGGGCGTCTCCTACAATGAGCAGTTCTTC. Supplemented by reference TRBV5-8 and TRBJ2-1, the full variable domain reads EAGVTQSPTHLIKTRGQQATLRCSPISGHTSVYWYQQALGLGLQFLLWYDEGEERNRGNFPPRFSGRQFPNYSSELNVNALELEDSALYLCASSLEDRGVSYNEQFFGPGTRLTVL.

This sequence joins TRBV18 and TRBJ2-3, with TRBD2 matching 11 bases. The CDR3 totals 16 residues. Germline CDR1 reads KGHSH; CDR2 reads LQKENI. With 3 bases clipped from V and 2 bases from J, the junction kept 4 bases outside the gene matches. The CDR3 loop reads CASSPSGGAFTDTQYF. As DNA, the CDR3 is TGTGCCAGCTCACCTAGCGGGGGGGCCTTCACAGATACGCAGTATTTT.

This sequence joins TRBV28 and TRBJ1-2, with D possibly being TRBD1 (6 bases). Germline values: CDR1 MDHEN, CDR2 SYDVKM. The CDR3 is made up of 12 amino acids. Trimming left V 6 bases short and J 5 bases short, with 10 bases between. The CDR3 is CASRTRGYGYTF. CDR3 sequence (DNA): TGTGCCAGCAGGACGAGGGGGTATGGCTACACCTTC.

The chain employs TRBV5-1 and TRBJ1-3; 10 nucleotides align to TRBD1. V gave up 0 bases and J gave up 3 bases; unmatched junction bases: 6. This CDR3 region has 17 residues. Germline V gives CDR1 SGHRS, CDR2 YFSETQ. The CDR3 region is CASSLDRQGAFGNTIYF. The CDR3 DNA reads TGCGCCAGCAGCTTGGATAGACAGGGGGCATTTGGAAACACCATATATTTT.

V is TRBV7-9 and J is TRBJ1-1, with D uncertain. Germline CDR1 and CDR2: SEHNR and FQNEAQ (reference sequence). This CDR3 region has 13 residues. V was clipped by 1 base and J by 8 bases, with 11 bases between them. This CDR3 reads CASSLVWAAEAFF. Written as DNA, the CDR3 is TGTGCCAGCAGCTTAGTCTGGGCAGCCGAAGCTTTCTTT.

The chain links TRBV7-9 to TRBJ1-1; perhaps TRBD1 as D (5 bases). V gave up 3 bases and J gave up 3 bases, with 11 bases separating them. CDR3 length: 14 residues. CDR1 and CDR2 from the germline V gene are SEHNR and FQNEAQ (reference sequence). The DNA for the CDR3 is TGTGCCAGCAGCTTTACAGGAAGGGACACTGAAGCTTTCTTT. Protein: CASSFTGRDTEAFF. Looking up the rest from reference TRBV7-9 and TRBJ1-1 gives the full variable domain: DTGVSQNPRHKITKRGQNVTFRCDPISEHNRLYWYRQTLGQGPEFLTYFQNEAQLEKSRLLSDRFSAERPKGSFSTLEIQRTEQGDSAMYLCASSFTGRDTEAFFGQGTRLTVV.

Here the CDR3 DNA reads TGTGCCAGTAGGTGGACAGGCAGTATTTCTAACTATGGCTACACCTTC. This sequence encodes CASRWTGSISNYGYTF. The rearrangement joins TRBV19 to TRBJ1-2; 7 nucleotides line up with TRBD1. Germline V lookup: CDR1 LNHDA, CDR2 SQIVND (reference sequence). The ends lost 6 bases at V and 0 bases at J; junction bases unmatched: 10. This CDR3 is 16 amino acids long. The variable domain in full, with the rest retrieved from reference TRBV19 and TRBJ1-2, is DGGITQSPKYLFRKEGQNVTLSCEQNLNHDAMYWYRQDPGQGLRLIYYSQIVNDFQKGDIAEGYSVSREKKESFPLTVTSAQKNPTAFYLCASRWTGSISNYGYTFGSGTRLTVV.

The rearrangement joins TRBV6-1 to TRBJ1-2; D ambiguous. The length of the CDR3 is 13 residues. V gave up 3 bases and J gave up 2 bases, with 7 bases separating them. Germline CDR1 and CDR2: MNHNS and SASEGT. The CDR3 sequence: CASSDTRNYGYTF. In nucleotides, the CDR3 is TGTGCCAGCAGTGACACCAGGAACTATGGCTACACCTTC.

V usage is TRBV5-6 and J usage is TRBJ1-6, with D possibly matching TRBD1 (6 bases). The germline V gene encodes CDR1 SGHDT and CDR2 YYEEEE. The length of the CDR3 is 15 residues. V was shortened by 5 bases and J by 11 bases, with 20 bases between the two germline ends. The CDR3 sequence is CASSPTDRPKTPLHF. Here the CDR3 DNA reads TGTGCCAGCAGTCCGACCGACAGGCCTAAAACACCCCTCCACTTT.

The chain carries TRBV4-1 and TRBJ2-3; 7 nucleotides match TRBD2. This CDR3 spans 15 amino acids. Germline V gene lookup returns CDR1 MGHRA and CDR2 YSYEKL. The ends lost 4 bases at V and 4 bases at J; junction bases unmatched: 8. CDR3 sequence (DNA): TGCGCCAGCAGCCCGGGACTATGGGCCGCAGATACGCAGTATTTT. Encoded protein: CASSPGLWAADTQYF.